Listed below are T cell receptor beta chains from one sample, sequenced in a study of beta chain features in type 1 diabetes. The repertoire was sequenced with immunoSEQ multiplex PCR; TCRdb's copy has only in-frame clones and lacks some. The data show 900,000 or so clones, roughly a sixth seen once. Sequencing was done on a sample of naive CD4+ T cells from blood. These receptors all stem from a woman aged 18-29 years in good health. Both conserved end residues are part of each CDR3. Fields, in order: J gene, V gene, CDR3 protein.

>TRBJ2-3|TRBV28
CASSRQWRGTQYF
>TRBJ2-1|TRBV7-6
CASSLPPGSLANEQFF
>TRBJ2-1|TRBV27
CASSPASGRARAYNEQFF
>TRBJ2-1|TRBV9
CASSVEAGLATVTGEQFF
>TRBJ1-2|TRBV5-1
CASSLEGLWGSYGYTF
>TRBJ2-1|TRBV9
CASSLIGNEQFF
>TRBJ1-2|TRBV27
CASSLFRTGYGYTF
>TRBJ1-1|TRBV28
CASGAGAFF
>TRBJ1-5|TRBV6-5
CASSQQSGLGQPQHF
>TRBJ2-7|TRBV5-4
CASSRPGRLGSPYEQYF
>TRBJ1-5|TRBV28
CASSSGQPQHF
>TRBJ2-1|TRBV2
CASKAQREGYNEQFF
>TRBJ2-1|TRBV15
CATSRELAVREQFF
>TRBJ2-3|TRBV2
CASSVRKTGTDTQYF
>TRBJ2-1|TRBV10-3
CAITDQRNEQFF
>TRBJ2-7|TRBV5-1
CASSLGFGGYHEQYF
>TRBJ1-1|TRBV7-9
CASSLELNTEAFF
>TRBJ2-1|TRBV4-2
CASSPQGVSRGSEQFF
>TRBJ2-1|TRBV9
CASSLGPGREEGEQFF
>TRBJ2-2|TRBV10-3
CAIRDPPGTGPTGELFF
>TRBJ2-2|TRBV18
CASSPGGNTGELFF
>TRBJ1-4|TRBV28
CASKNVFYEKLFF
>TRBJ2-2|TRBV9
CASSSRGRTGWDTGELFF
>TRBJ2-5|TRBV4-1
CASSQQTSFSPSTQYF
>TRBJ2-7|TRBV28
CASSLGDRFGEQYF
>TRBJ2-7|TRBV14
CASSQDTWESSYEQYF
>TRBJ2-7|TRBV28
CASYNPRGYEQYF
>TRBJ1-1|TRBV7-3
CASSLWDREHTEAFF
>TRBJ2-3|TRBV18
CASSPLPDTQYF
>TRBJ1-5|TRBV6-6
CASSFLDRANQPQHF
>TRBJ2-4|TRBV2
CASRLALAKNIQYF
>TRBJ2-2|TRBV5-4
CASSPSGRGTGELFF
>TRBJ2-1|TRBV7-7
CASSLELASYNEQFF
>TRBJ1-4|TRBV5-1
CASSLGTNEKLFF
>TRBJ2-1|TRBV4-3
CASSQAISTSGSVDNEQFF
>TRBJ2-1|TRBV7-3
CASSRSSSEEQFF
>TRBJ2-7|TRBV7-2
CASRRTGGEYEQYF
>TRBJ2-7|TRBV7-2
CASSLRADQGYEQYF
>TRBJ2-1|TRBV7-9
CASSSGLAEREQFF
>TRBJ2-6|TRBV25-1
CASSPSGVGVLTF
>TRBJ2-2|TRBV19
CASSRARQYTGELFF
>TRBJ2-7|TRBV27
CASSPDGTSGKRVWPYEQYF
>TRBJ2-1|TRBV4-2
CASSQDNRIARYNEQFF
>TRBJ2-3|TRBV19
CASSQVWGTDTQYF
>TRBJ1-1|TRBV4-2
CASSRQENTEAFF
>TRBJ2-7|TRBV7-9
CASSGFGGITYEQYF
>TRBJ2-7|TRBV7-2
CASSLAPGQHSYEQYF
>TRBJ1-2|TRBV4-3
CASSQGGGSNYGYTF
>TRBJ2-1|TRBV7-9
CASSLGSSGNEQFF
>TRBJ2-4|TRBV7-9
CASSLARDIQYF
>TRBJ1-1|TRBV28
CATSTGPNTEAFF
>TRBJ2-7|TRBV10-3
CAISEDRGSYEQYF
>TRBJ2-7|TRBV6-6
CASSRDSLYEQYF
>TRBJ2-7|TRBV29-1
CSVGLAGVPQQYF
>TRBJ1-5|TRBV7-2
CASSLDRAWQPQHF
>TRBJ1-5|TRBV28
CASSSTFFNQPQHF
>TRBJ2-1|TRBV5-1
CASSLDGGSDEQFF
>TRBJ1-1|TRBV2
CASSVRVVNTEAFF
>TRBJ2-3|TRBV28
CASSSGAGDTDTQYF
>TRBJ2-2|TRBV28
CASSLAGELFF